This TCR beta chain was sequenced during a study of cytomegalovirus exposure and HLA in healthy donors. The germline V and J ends were trimmed by 0 bases and 1 base, with 5 bases remaining between them. CDR1 SGHRS and CDR2 YFSETQ come from the germline V gene. This CDR3 comprises 13 residues. Sequenced by immunoSEQ multiplex PCR; TCRdb stores in-frame clones only, minus some. The sample consists of 200,000 or so clones, 70% to 90% of them appearing once. The rearrangement links TRBV5-1 to TRBJ2-7; D unclear. Sequencing used PBMCs. This sequence was found in a woman aged 18 to 35 in good health and CMV-seronegative. CDR3 nucleotide sequence: TGCGCCAGCAGCTTGGAAGAATCCTACGAGCAGTACTTC. This gives the protein CASSLEESYEQYF.